These T cell receptor beta chains were read from a single sample in a study of blood T cell repertoires in COVID-19. This table comes from immunoSEQ multiplex PCR, and its TCRdb copy is limited to in-frame clones, with some not included. The table has 95,000 to 120,000 clones, around 85% seen once. Sequencing was done on a sample of peripheral blood. These receptors originate from a man in his forties or fifties with acute or convalescent COVID-19. Each CDR3 is given with its conserved first and last residue. The order of the fields is clone size, V gene, J gene, D gene, CDR3 protein, CDR3 DNA. A D gene is named only where the DNA matches it firmly. Size values are once, few and many counts, or a class for expanded clones, and some rows have none.

size: NA; V: TRBV9; J: TRBJ2-3; D: NA; CDR3: CASSANEGLDTQYF; DNA: TGTGCCAGCAGCGCAAATGAGGGTCTTGATACGCAGTATTTT
size: NA; V: TRBV19; J: TRBJ1-1; D: NA; CDR3: CASSIPLRQLGNTEAFF; DNA: TGTGCCAGTAGTATTCCCCTAAGACAGCTAGGGAACACTGAAGCTTTCTTT
size: few; V: TRBV6-5; J: TRBJ2-1; D: TRBD1; CDR3: CASSAGQGSYNEQFF; DNA: TGTGCCAGCAGCGCGGGACAGGGCTCCTACAATGAGCAGTTCTTC
size: NA; V: TRBV12-3/TRBV12-4; J: TRBJ1-4; D: NA; CDR3: CASSAAGLGLFF; DNA: TGTGCCAGCAGTGCCGCGGGGCTCGGACTGTTTTTT
size: NA; V: TRBV28; J: TRBJ1-4; D: NA; CDR3: CASRLYRDNREKLFF; DNA: TGTGCCAGCAGACTATACAGGGATAACAGGGAAAAACTGTTTTTT
size: NA; V: TRBV5-1; J: TRBJ1-6; D: TRBD1; CDR3: CASSDGTGRGSPLHF; DNA: TGCGCCAGCAGCGACGGGACAGGACGAGGGTCACCCCTCCACTTT
size: once; V: TRBV6-5; J: TRBJ1-2; D: NA; CDR3: CASSPGLFGYGYTF; DNA: TGTGCCAGCAGTCCTGGACTGTTTGGCTATGGCTACACCTTC
size: NA; V: TRBV2; J: TRBJ1-5; D: NA; CDR3: CASSGQGRNSNQPQHF; DNA: TGTGCCAGCAGCGGCCAGGGTAGGAATAGCAATCAGCCCCAGCATTTT
size: NA; V: TRBV28; J: TRBJ2-2; D: TRBD1; CDR3: CASSLDRAGTGELFF; DNA: TGTGCCAGCAGCCTAGACAGGGCCGGCACCGGGGAGCTGTTTTTT
size: NA; V: TRBV2; J: TRBJ1-2; D: TRBD1; CDR3: CASSGQGAQGGYTF; DNA: TGTGCCAGCAGTGGACAGGGGGCGCAGGGTGGCTACACCTTC
size: NA; V: TRBV11-2; J: TRBJ1-1; D: NA; CDR3: CASSLVTANTEAFF; DNA: TGTGCCAGCAGCTTAGTTACAGCGAACACTGAAGCTTTCTTT
size: NA; V: TRBV2; J: TRBJ1-2; D: NA; CDR3: CASSERGIVGGYTF; DNA: TGTGCCAGCAGTGAAAGGGGGATCGTGGGTGGCTACACCTTC
size: once; V: TRBV7-8; J: TRBJ2-7; D: TRBD1; CDR3: CASSLGQGETYEQYF; DNA: TGTGCCAGCAGCTTAGGACAGGGGGAGACCTACGAGCAGTACTTC
size: NA; V: TRBV9; J: TRBJ1-1; D: NA; CDR3: CASSPLRGRNTEAFF; DNA: TGTGCCAGCAGCCCTCTAAGGGGGAGGAACACTGAAGCTTTCTTT
size: NA; V: TRBV2; J: TRBJ1-3; D: NA; CDR3: CASSDHTRGNTIYF; DNA: TGTGCCAGCAGTGACCATACGCGAGGAAACACCATATATTTT
size: NA; V: TRBV10-3; J: TRBJ2-1; D: TRBD2; CDR3: CAISESVLAVNNEQFF; DNA: TGTGCCATCAGTGAGTCGGTGCTAGCGGTTAACAATGAGCAGTTCTTC
size: few; V: TRBV28; J: TRBJ1-6; D: NA; CDR3: CASSLAGDSPLHF; DNA: TGTGCCAGCAGTTTGGCAGGGGATTCACCCCTCCACTTT
size: few; V: TRBV19; J: TRBJ2-7; D: TRBD2; CDR3: CASSLGLAGTLGEQYF; DNA: TGTGCCAGTAGTTTGGGACTAGCGGGGACTCTCGGGGAGCAGTACTTC
size: NA; V: TRBV2; J: TRBJ1-2; D: TRBD1; CDR3: CASSPAGTGTYGYTF; DNA: TGTGCCAGCAGCCCCGCCGGGACAGGGACCTATGGCTACACCTTC
size: NA; V: TRBV3-1/TRBV3-2; J: TRBJ1-4; D: NA; CDR3: CASSPDSGGTEKLFF; DNA: TGTGCCAGCAGCCCGGACAGTGGCGGTACTGAAAAACTGTTTTTT
size: NA; V: TRBV15; J: TRBJ1-4; D: NA; CDR3: CATSRRDEKLFF; DNA: TGTGCCACCAGCAGACGGGATGAAAAACTGTTTTTT
size: once; V: TRBV28; J: TRBJ2-7; D: TRBD1; CDR3: CASSFTGGLYEQYF; DNA: TGTGCCAGCAGTTTCACAGGGGGTCTCTACGAGCAGTACTTC
size: NA; V: TRBV2; J: TRBJ2-1; D: TRBD2; CDR3: CASRFGGGEQFF; DNA: TGTGCCAGCAGATTTGGGGGGGGTGAGCAGTTCTTC
size: NA; V: TRBV7-9; J: TRBJ1-1; D: NA; CDR3: CASSSDSSNTEAFF; DNA: TGTGCCAGCAGCTCGGACAGTTCGAACACTGAAGCTTTCTTT
size: NA; V: TRBV6-5; J: TRBJ1-2; D: NA; CDR3: CASSTREASNYGYTF; DNA: TGTGCCAGCAGTACTCGGGAGGCCAGCAACTATGGCTACACCTTC
size: NA; V: TRBV5-4; J: TRBJ2-3; D: TRBD2; CDR3: CASAGGVGATDTQYF; DNA: TGTGCCAGCGCGGGGGGGGTCGGGGCCACAGATACGCAGTATTTT
size: once; V: TRBV27; J: TRBJ1-5; D: TRBD1; CDR3: CASSSMTGFPYPQHF; DNA: TGTGCCAGCAGTTCCATGACAGGGTTTCCCTACCCCCAGCATTTT
size: NA; V: TRBV7-9; J: TRBJ1-4; D: TRBD1; CDR3: CASSLFNTGVANEKLFF; DNA: TGTGCCAGCAGCTTATTCAACACAGGGGTCGCTAATGAAAAACTGTTTTTT
size: NA; V: TRBV27; J: TRBJ2-2; D: NA; CDR3: CASMGGVNTGELFF; DNA: TGTGCCAGCATGGGCGGGGTGAACACCGGGGAGCTGTTTTTT
size: NA; V: TRBV2; J: TRBJ2-3; D: NA; CDR3: CASSESLGLDTQYF; DNA: TGTGCCAGCAGTGAATCACTAGGCCTAGATACGCAGTATTTT
size: once; V: TRBV5-4; J: TRBJ2-2; D: NA; CDR3: CASSWGHRLETGELFF; DNA: TGTGCCAGCAGCTGGGGGCACCGCTTGGAGACCGGGGAGCTGTTTTTT
size: NA; V: TRBV7-9; J: TRBJ2-7; D: NA; CDR3: CASSGRSYEQYF; DNA: TGTGCCAGCAGTGGGCGCTCCTACGAGCAGTACTTC
size: NA; V: TRBV19; J: TRBJ2-7; D: NA; CDR3: CASAPRGRNSYEQYF; DNA: TGTGCCAGCGCACCACGAGGGCGGAACTCCTACGAGCAGTACTTC
size: NA; V: TRBV30; J: TRBJ1-1; D: NA; CDR3: CAWAGQQNTEAFF; DNA: TGTGCCTGGGCCGGACAGCAGAACACTGAAGCTTTCTTT
size: NA; V: TRBV4-1; J: TRBJ1-2; D: TRBD1; CDR3: CASSARGTGDYGYTF; DNA: TGCGCCAGCAGCGCCAGAGGAACAGGGGACTATGGCTACACCTTC
size: NA; V: TRBV10-2; J: TRBJ1-5; D: TRBD1; CDR3: CASSAGTGVGNQPQHF; DNA: TGCGCCAGCAGTGCCGGGACAGGGGTGGGCAATCAGCCCCAGCATTTT
size: NA; V: TRBV6-5; J: TRBJ1-1; D: NA; CDR3: CASSYMEGNTEAFF; DNA: TGTGCCAGCAGTTACATGGAGGGGAACACTGAAGCTTTCTTT
size: NA; V: TRBV18; J: TRBJ1-3; D: NA; CDR3: CASSPRMSRQGGNTIYF; DNA: TGTGCCAGCTCACCACGGATGTCGCGGCAGGGGGGAAACACCATATATTTT
size: few; V: TRBV2; J: TRBJ1-2; D: TRBD1; CDR3: CASSLRIQGAKIYGYTF; DNA: TGTGCCAGCAGTCTACGGATCCAGGGGGCTAAAATCTATGGCTACACCTTC
size: NA; V: TRBV3-1/TRBV3-2; J: TRBJ2-3; D: NA; CDR3: CASSRPSVMSDTQYF; DNA: TGTGCCAGCAGCCGCCCGAGCGTCATGTCAGATACGCAGTATTTT
size: NA; V: TRBV30; J: TRBJ1-1; D: NA; CDR3: CAWSEAQGGYTEAFF; DNA: TGTGCCTGGAGTGAAGCTCAGGGTGGCTACACTGAAGCTTTCTTT
size: NA; V: TRBV19; J: TRBJ1-2; D: TRBD1; CDR3: CASSIPRQGAFGYTF; DNA: TGTGCCAGTAGTATCCCTCGACAGGGGGCTTTTGGCTACACCTTC
size: NA; V: TRBV6-5; J: TRBJ1-2; D: NA; CDR3: CASSYRGGVGYGYTF; DNA: TGTGCCAGCAGTTATAGGGGAGGGGTAGGGTATGGCTACACCTTC
size: NA; V: TRBV6-5; J: TRBJ1-2; D: NA; CDR3: CASSSAPTGVYGYTF; DNA: TGTGCCAGCAGTTCGGCCCCGACAGGCGTATATGGCTACACCTTC
size: NA; V: TRBV20-1; J: TRBJ1-2; D: NA; CDR3: CSAMVSRGYTF; DNA: TGCAGTGCTATGGTCTCGAGAGGCTACACCTTC
size: NA; V: TRBV10-3; J: TRBJ2-3; D: TRBD2; CDR3: CAISAPQSGGDSTDTQYF; DNA: TGTGCCATCAGTGCGCCTCAAAGCGGGGGGGATAGCACAGATACGCAGTATTTT
size: NA; V: TRBV20-1; J: TRBJ2-1; D: TRBD2; CDR3: CSGSWAGGQFF; DNA: TGCAGTGGAAGTTGGGCGGGGGGCCAGTTCTTC
size: NA; V: TRBV12-3/TRBV12-4; J: TRBJ1-2; D: TRBD1; CDR3: CASRGTAAYGYTF; DNA: TGTGCCAGCAGGGGGACAGCGGCCTATGGCTACACCTTC
size: NA; V: TRBV7-2; J: TRBJ1-1; D: NA; CDR3: CASSLVGRGTEAFF; DNA: TGTGCCAGCAGCTTAGTGGGGAGGGGGACTGAAGCTTTCTTT
size: NA; V: TRBV5-6; J: TRBJ1-5; D: NA; CDR3: CASSLWYRNQPQHF; DNA: TGTGCCAGCAGCTTGTGGTACAGAAATCAGCCCCAGCATTTT
size: NA; V: TRBV2; J: TRBJ1-6; D: NA; CDR3: CASAPAATYNSPLHF; DNA: TGTGCCAGCGCCCCCGCCGCGACCTATAATTCACCCCTCCACTTT
size: NA; V: TRBV10-3; J: TRBJ2-1; D: TRBD2; CDR3: CAISESARGGPYNEQFF; DNA: TGTGCCATCAGTGAGTCAGCCCGCGGGGGGCCCTACAATGAGCAGTTCTTC
size: NA; V: TRBV5-1; J: TRBJ2-3; D: NA; CDR3: CASSPQSDTQYF; DNA: TGCGCCAGCAGTCCTCAGTCAGATACGCAGTATTTT